This passage covers 31 T cell receptor beta chains from one sample sequenced in a study of metastatic and nonmetastatic thyroid tumors. Patients had received no treatment of any kind before thyroid surgery. MiXCR re-clonotyped the PCR reads for TCRdb. There are tens of thousands of clones in the sample; 25% occur only once, and over 9% lies in the top ten. What was sequenced was blood. The receptors were gathered from a female donor with papillary thyroid cancer or a benign thyroid nodule (not recorded which). Some clones in this sample may be carry-over from other donors' samples.

To note about this clone: The missing conserved phenylalanine or tryptophan at the end of this CDR3 makes a read error likely. The DNA is omitted, as the CDR3 cannot be located on it reliably, and the CDR3 follows TCRdb's listing. This sample includes further DNA sequences coding for the same CDR3. This chain links TRBV5-1 with TRBJ1-3; the table's D gene call, TRBD1, was not cross checked with the DNA. The germline V gene has CDR1 SGHRS and CDR2 YFSETQ. The CDR3 numbers 17 amino acids, ends counted. The CDR3 spells CASSLGTGTGWGNTIYL.

Judged by abundance, this clone is medium-sized. The chain couples TRBV28 to TRBJ1-6, with a tentative D call TRBD1 (5 bases). The CDR3 sequence is 13 residues long. CDR1 and CDR2 (germline): MDHEN, SYDVKM. Trimming took 6 bases from V and 9 from J, leaving 12 bases between them. The CDR3 bases are TGTGCCAGCAGGGACACCGGGGCTTCACCCCTCCACTTT. The encoded protein is CASRDTGASPLHF.

This clone occurred many times. V usage is TRBV20-1 and J usage is TRBJ2-6; unclear D gene. The V end was cut by 2 bases, the J end by 0 bases, with 5 bases between. This CDR3 comprises 14 residues. Germline-derived CDR1 and CDR2 are DFQATT and SNEGSKA (reference sequence). CDR3 bases: TGCAGTGCTAGACAAAGCTCTGGGGCCAACGTCCTGACTTTC. Protein sequence: CSARQSSGANVLTF.

This clone has at least ten counts. The genes are TRBV7-2 and TRBJ1-4, with a tentative D call TRBD1 (5 bases). This CDR3 spans 15 amino acids. Trimming stripped 6 bases from V and 1 base from J, with 12 bases between. Germline assignment: CDR1 SGHTA and CDR2 FQGNSA. The CDR3 is CASRGGSETNEKLFF. The CDR3 DNA follows: TGTGCCAGCAGGGGGGGGAGCGAAACTAATGAAAAACTGTTTTTT.

This clone was counted at least ten times. V and J are TRBV11-2 and TRBJ2-1, with TRBD1 matching 8 bases. The CDR3 has 16 residues. Trimming cost V 3 bases and J 9 bases; bases outside gene matches: 13. The germline gives CDR1 SGHAT, CDR2 FQNNGV. This CDR3 reads CASSLQGAGVLVEQFF. In DNA, the CDR3 is TGTGCCAGCAGCTTGCAGGGGGCGGGTGTTCTGGTTGAGCAGTTCTTC.

The chain has TRBV30 and TRBJ1-5, with TRBD1 identical over 7 bases. CDR1 is GTSNPN, CDR2 SVGIG, per germline (reference sequence). With 2 bases clipped from V and 3 bases from J, the junction kept 10 bases outside the gene matches. The CDR3 is made up of 16 amino acids. The CDR3 sequence: CAWSNPGQFYNQPQHF. CDR3 bases: TGTGCCTGGAGTAATCCGGGACAGTTTTACAATCAGCCCCAGCATTTT.

Many counts were recorded for this clone. CDR3: CASSHGRGTGELFF. The CDR3 DNA reads as TGTGCCAGCAGCCATGGTCGGGGCACCGGGGAGCTGTTTTTT. The chain joins TRBV3-1 to TRBJ2-2, with D perhaps matching TRBD2 (5 bases). The CDR3 is made up of 14 amino acids. V lost 3 bases and J lost 4, with 9 bases in between. In germline, CDR1 is LGHDT, CDR2 YNNKEL (reference sequence). Together with reference TRBV3-1 and TRBJ2-2, the CDR3 gives the full variable domain: DTAVSQTPKYLVTQMGNDKSIKCEQNLGHDTMYWYKQDSKKFLKIMFSYNNKELIINETVPNRFSPKSPDKAHLNLHINSLELGDSAVYFCASSHGRGTGELFFGEGSRLTVL.

This clone was recorded at least ten times. The chain employs TRBV6-4 and TRBJ2-7; D tentatively reads TRBD1 or TRBD2 (5 bases each). Trimming removed 3 bases at V and 3 bases at J, with 12 bases between. Germline CDR1 reads MRHNA; CDR2 reads SNTAGT. The CDR3 covers 14 residues. The CDR3 is CASSEYWGNYEQYF. CDR3 DNA sequence: TGTGCCAGCAGTGAATACTGGGGGAACTACGAGCAGTACTTC.

This clone was found many times. The chain carries TRBV11-2 and TRBJ2-5; TRBD1 might be the D (5 bases). Germline CDR1 SGHAT, CDR2 FQNNGV. Trimming left V 3 bases short and J 4 bases short, with 12 bases between. The CDR3 length is 14 residues. The DNA for the CDR3 is TGTGCCAGCAGCTTTACCGACAGTAGAGAGACCCAGTACTTC. Protein product: CASSFTDSRETQYF.

This clone was seen more than once but under ten times. This sample includes further DNA sequences coding for the same CDR3. The rearrangement uses TRBV6-1 and TRBJ1-6; the D gene is possibly TRBD1 (5 bases). The V gene's germline CDR1 is MNHNS and CDR2 SASEGT. This CDR3 spans 13 amino acids. V was pared by 7 bases and J by 19 bases, with 23 bases between. The CDR3 DNA reads as TGTGCCAGCAAGGGACGGAATAATTCACCACTACACTTT. The encoded protein is CASKGRNNSPLHF.

Details on this clone: Relative to the germline gene, one junction end is altered; a read error may explain this. V and J are TRBV9 and TRBJ2-2; D is tentatively TRBD1 or TRBD2 (5 bases each). The CDR3 runs 16 residues. Germline assignment: CDR1 SGDLS and CDR2 YYNGEE. The CDR3 sequence is CVSSVGRKPNTGELFF. Here the CDR3 DNA reads TGTGTCAGCAGCGTGGGGCGGAAACCGAACACCGGGGAGCTGTTTTTC.

The sample holds a few counts of this clone. The rearrangement joins TRBV28 to TRBJ2-1; no definite D call. Trimming pared 7 bases from V and 0 bases from J, leaving 10 bases between. The CDR3 is 14 residues long. Germline values: CDR1 MDHEN, CDR2 SYDVKM. CDR3: CASNRPNSYNEQFF. CDR3 in DNA: TGTGCCAGCAATCGGCCTAACTCCTACAATGAGCAGTTCTTC.

This clone was seen ten or more times. The chain couples TRBV28 to TRBJ2-1; D gene unclear. CDR1 and CDR2 from the germline V gene are MDHEN and SYDVKM. V dropped 2 bases and J dropped 8 bases, with 13 bases sitting between them. The CDR3 runs to 14 residues. This chain's CDR3 is CASSLPLSGDEQFF. Here the CDR3 DNA reads TGTGCCAGCAGTTTACCCCTCTCGGGTGATGAGCAGTTCTTC. The full variable domain, with the rest looked up from reference TRBV28 and TRBJ2-1, is DVKVTQSSRYLVKRTGEKVFLECVQDMDHENMFWYRQDPGLGLRLIYFSYDVKMKEKGDIPEGYSVSREKKERFSLILESASTNQTSMYLCASSLPLSGDEQFFGPGTRLTVL.

This clone was observed many times. This chain joins TRBV18 and TRBJ2-4; weak D call: TRBD1 (6 bases). The V end was cut by 2 bases, the J end by 8 bases, with 7 bases between. Germline CDR1 and CDR2: KGHSH and LQKENI. The CDR3 runs to 12 residues. For the CDR3, the DNA is TGTGCCAGCTCACCAGAGGGGGACATTCAGTACTTC. Translating gives CASSPEGDIQYF. Supplemented by reference TRBV18 and TRBJ2-4, the full variable domain reads NAGVMQNPRHLVRRRGQEARLRCSPMKGHSHVYWYRQLPEEGLKFMVYLQKENIIDESGMPKERFSAEFPKEGPSILRIQQVVRGDSAAYFCASSPEGDIQYFGAGTRLSVL.

At least ten counts were recorded for this clone. The gene calls are TRBV9 and TRBJ2-1; TRBD2 matches at 7 bases. CDR1 and CDR2 from the germline V gene are SGDLS and YYNGEE. V lost 0 bases to trimming and J lost 7 bases; unmatched junction nucleotides: 7. This CDR3 contains 15 residues. The CDR3 region is CASSVEGGSRNEQFF. In nucleotides, the CDR3 is TGTGCCAGCAGCGTAGAGGGCGGGAGTCGTAATGAGCAGTTCTTC.

In this sample, this clone turned up many times. This chain joins TRBV19 and TRBJ2-1, with a tentative D call TRBD2 (5 bases). CDR3 length: 15 amino acids. V was pared by 3 bases and J by 3 bases, with 12 bases between. CDR1 LNHDA and CDR2 SQIVND come from the germline V gene (reference sequence). In DNA form, the CDR3 reads TGTGCCAGTAGTATTGAGGGTTCGGTCTACAATGAGCAGTTCTTC. Translation: CASSIEGSVYNEQFF.

This clone was seen repeatedly, ten times or more. The chain joins TRBV25-1 to TRBJ2-7; 8 nucleotides match TRBD2. Unmatched junction bases numbered 10, after V lost 5 bases and J lost 4 bases. Looked up from germline, CDR1 is MGHDK and CDR2 is SYGVNS. This CDR3 has 15 amino acids. DNA of the CDR3: TGTGCCAGCAGTAACCTCGGGACTAGACAGTACGAGCAGTACTTC. It is translated as CASSNLGTRQYEQYF.

V usage is TRBV11-2 and J usage is TRBJ2-2; D is undetermined. CDR1 is SGHAT and CDR2 is FQNNGV in the germline V gene. This CDR3 contains 19 residues. V was trimmed by 4 bases and J by 3 bases, leaving 24 bases between them. The CDR3 coding sequence is TGTGCCAGCAGCTCCCCTTTTAATTTCTTCGGAGAGCACACCGGGGAGCTGTTTTTT. It specifies CASSSPFNFFGEHTGELFF.

This clone was recorded at least ten times. The chain employs TRBV29-1 and TRBJ2-2; D gene ambiguous. Trimming shortened V by 4 bases and J by 3 bases, and 9 bases separated the two germline ends. CDR3 length: 13 residues. Germline V gives CDR1 SQVTM, CDR2 ANQGSEA. The CDR3 sequence: CSVVWRYTGELFF. CDR3 coding DNA: TGCAGCGTTGTTTGGCGGTACACCGGGGAGCTGTTTTTT.

This clone counts as medium-sized. The chain uses TRBV6-1 and TRBJ2-7; the D gene is possibly TRBD1 (5 bases). There are 13 residues in the CDR3. Germline V gives CDR1 MNHNS, CDR2 SASEGT. V lost 5 bases, J lost 5 bases, and 13 bases lay in between. DNA of the CDR3: TGTGCCAGCAGTTCCACAGGTGCTGACGAGCAGTACTTC. This translates into CASSSTGADEQYF.

The rearrangement joins TRBV19 to TRBJ2-1, with 8 nucleotides matching TRBD2. Germline V gene data show CDR1 as LNHDA and CDR2 as SQIVND (reference sequence). The junction had 13 bases not matched to a gene; V was cut back by 6 bases and J by 9 bases. The CDR3 spans 15 residues. CDR3 nucleotides: TGTGCCAGTAGCACCTCCCCGGGACTAGGGGTTGAGCAGTTCTTC. Translating gives CASSTSPGLGVEQFF.

This clone has a handful of counts. J is TRBJ1-5 and V is TRBV2, with TRBD1 as a possible D gene (5 bases). Trimming shortened V by 7 bases and J by 9 bases, and 13 bases separated the two germline ends. CDR1 is SNHLY and CDR2 is FYNNEI in the germline V gene. The CDR3 totals 12 residues. DNA of the CDR3: TGTGCCAGCACTACGACCGGGGGGCCCCAGCATTTT. Its translation: CASTTTGGPQHF. Full variable domain (remainder filled in from reference TRBV2 and TRBJ1-5): EPEVTQTPSHQVTQMGQEVILRCVPISNHLYFYWYRQILGQKVEFLVSFYNNEISEKSEIFDDQFSVERPDGSNFTLKIRSTKLEDSAMYFCASTTTGGPQHFGDGTRLSIL.

This clone was seen ten or more times. The chain recombines TRBV28 with TRBJ1-5, with D unresolved. Deletions cut 7 bases from V and 1 base from J, with 17 bases between. The CDR3 is 16 residues long. Germline assignment: CDR1 MDHEN and CDR2 SYDVKM. CDR3 in amino acids: CASTEGEVWSNQPQHF. CDR3 coding DNA: TGTGCCAGCACCGAGGGAGAGGTTTGGAGCAATCAGCCCCAGCATTTT.

The chain combines TRBV11-2 with TRBJ2-7; no definite D call. V lost 0 bases, J lost 6 bases, and 9 bases lay in between. CDR1 and CDR2 from the germline V gene are SGHAT and FQNNGV. The CDR3 is made up of 13 amino acids. CDR3 residues: CASSLELISEQYF. Written as DNA, the CDR3 is TGTGCCAGCAGCTTAGAACTAATCTCCGAGCAGTACTTC.

This clone was picked up one time. The CDR3 does not close with the conserved phenylalanine or tryptophan, likely indicating a read error. This chain uses TRBV2 with TRBJ2-5, with 8 positions matching TRBD2. V lost 5 bases, J lost 5 bases, and 10 bases stayed unmatched. In germline, CDR1 is SNHLY, CDR2 FYNNEI. The CDR3 consists of 15 residues. The CDR3 nucleotides are TGTGCCAGCAGTAAAGACAGCGGGAGTAGGGAGACCCAGTACATC. Its translation: CASSKDSGSRETQYI.

The chain has TRBV3-1 and TRBJ2-1; 10 positions match TRBD2. Unmatched junction bases numbered 7, after V lost 2 bases and J lost 0 bases. CDR1 and CDR2 (germline): LGHDT, YNNKEL (reference sequence). This CDR3 comprises 18 residues. The CDR3 region has the DNA TGTGCCAGCAGCCAACCGGGACTAGCGCTAAGCTCCTACAATGAGCAGTTCTTC. This codes for CASSQPGLALSSYNEQFF.

This clone was counted ten times or more. The chain recombines TRBV6-2 or TRBV6-3 with TRBJ2-2; D not resolved. Between the trimmed V and J ends, which lost 8 bases and 4 bases, there was a span of 23 bases. The germline V gene has CDR1 MNHEY and CDR2 SVGEGT. The CDR3 has 17 amino acids. Written as DNA, the CDR3 is TGTGCCAGCTGGGCCCAGATGGGCAGTGGAAGCACCGGGGAGCTGTTTTTT. Protein: CASWAQMGSGSTGELFF.

With regard to this clone: One end of the junction fails to match germline, which may point to a read error. This sequence joins TRBV6-1 and TRBJ1-1; D remains ambiguous. The CDR3 runs 11 residues. Germline-derived CDR1 and CDR2 are MNHNS and SASEGT. The CDR3 spells CASVVSTEAVF. The CDR3 DNA reads as TGTGCCAGCGTAGTGTCGACTGAAGCTGTCTTT.

Concerning this clone: At one end the junction does not follow the germline gene, possibly because of a read error. J is TRBJ1-5 and V is TRBV19; 9 bases map to TRBD1. Germline assignment: CDR1 LNHDA and CDR2 SQIVND (reference sequence). This CDR3 has 15 amino acids. CDR3 nucleotides: TGTGCAAGTAGAAGGGACAGGGACACTTTTCAGCCCCAGCATTTT. It encodes CASRRDRDTFQPQHF.

This clone has a count of ten or more. The rearrangement joins TRBV7-2 to TRBJ2-5; D is possibly TRBD2 (5 bases). The germline V gene has CDR1 SGHTA and CDR2 FQGNSA. With 3 bases removed from V and 5 bases from J, the gap between germline ends came to 7 bases. The CDR3 is made up of 12 amino acids. CDR3 coding DNA: TGTGCCAGCAGCTTCCGAGGGGAGACCCAGTACTTC. It specifies CASSFRGETQYF.

This clone has at least ten counts. CDR3 bases: TGTGCCAGCAAGCTCAGACTAGCGGGAGACAATGAGCAGTTCTTC. It is translated as CASKLRLAGDNEQFF. The chain carries TRBV11-3 and TRBJ2-1; TRBD2 aligns across 12 bases. The CDR3 contains 15 residues. V shed 7 bases and J 5 bases; nucleotides not matched to a gene: 6. Germline CDR1 and CDR2: SGHNT and YENEEA.